This T cell receptor beta chain was identified during a study of T cells in Graves' hyperthyroidism and ophthalmopathy. Overall study results and limits: Appearing also in blood were most of the thyroid clonotypes expanded above 0.001.

Patients aged 18 to 65 had newly diagnosed hyperthyroidism of under 2 months' duration. Trimming removed 3 bases at V and 1 base at J, with 10 bases between. CDR1 and CDR2 (germline): LNHNV, YYDKDF (reference sequence). CDR3 length equals 15 residues. As concerns this clonotype: Its antigen remains unknown.

Amplification targeted TCR beta CDR3 regions from RNA transcripts. The HTBI set primed first-round TCR CDR3 RT-PCR. TCRdb re-analysed the multiplex PCR reads in MiXCR, keeping a single row per CDR3 protein. The sample shows about 840,000 distinct CDR3 sequences, roughly 37% of them seen only once. The TCR sequence derives from a man in his late teens or twenties with Graves' hyperthyroidism. The sequenced sample consisted of blood. The genes are TRBV15 and TRBJ1-5; D perhaps matches TRBD1 (5 bases). The DNA of the CDR3 is TGTGCCACCAGCAGTGATAGGGACAGCAATCAGCCCCAGCATTTT. Its protein is CATSSDRDSNQPQHF.